Below are 3 T cell receptor beta chains sequenced from a single sample in a study of OX40 agonist ivuxolimab in advanced cancers. Sequenced by immunoSEQ multiplex PCR; TCRdb stores in-frame clones only, minus some. The sample holds over 85,000 clones, roughly 89% seen once. Material: CD4+ or CD8+ T cells sorted from blood, obtained in a trial of the OX40 agonist ivuxolimab. These receptor sequences come from an adult with an advanced solid tumor such as melanoma, head and neck, liver or kidney cancer.

J is TRBJ1-3 and V is TRBV6-5, with 7 nucleotides matching TRBD1. CDR3 length equals 16 residues. The trim removed 4 bases at V and 0 bases at J, leaving 6 bases unmatched. Germline V gene sequence: CDR1 MNHEY, CDR2 SVGAGI. The CDR3 spells CASSSIQGHSGNTIYF. The CDR3 coding sequence is TGTGCCAGCAGTTCGATACAGGGGCACTCTGGAAACACCATATATTTT.

This clone was seen just once. The chain recombines TRBV5-1 with TRBJ2-1, with 11 bases matching TRBD2. V was clipped by 3 bases and J by 4 bases; unmatched bases: 3. The CDR3 covers 15 residues. The germline CDR1 and CDR2 sequences are SGHRS and YFSETQ. The CDR3: CASSSGTSGYNEQFF. CDR3 nucleotide sequence: TGCGCCAGCAGCTCCGGGACTAGCGGATACAATGAGCAGTTCTTC.

The J gene is TRBJ2-1, the V gene TRBV10-3; D not certain. The CDR3 is made up of 15 amino acids. Germline CDR1 reads ENHRY; CDR2 reads SYGVKD. The V end lost 7 bases, the J end lost 0 bases, and 13 bases lay between the germline ends. The CDR3 here is CAITRDRSSYNEQFF. The DNA for the CDR3 is TGTGCCATCACCCGAGACCGTAGCTCCTACAATGAGCAGTTCTTC.